This TCR beta chain appears in the sequencing data of a study of blood T cell repertoires in COVID-19. At the level of the study: The origin of the acute and convalescent COVID-19 samples was the United States, Italy and Spain. The analysed material was cDNA or gDNA that came from T cells, B-cell-depleted T cells, or PBMCs.

Original data processing: Cell counts per sample came from amplifying reference gene primers. The table came from immunoSEQ multiplex PCR; TCRdb's copy has only in-frame clones and leaves some out. The V and J calls and clone size are taken from that table; D and trimming were inferred from the DNA. The sample yields about 400,000 clones, around 89% seen once. The CDR3 consists of 14 residues. Germline V gene data show CDR1 as SNHLY and CDR2 as FYNNEI. With 7 bases clipped from V and 7 bases from J, the junction kept 9 bases outside the gene matches. The sequence was obtained from a woman under 40 with acute or convalescent COVID-19. The chain uses TRBV2 and TRBJ2-1; 8 nucleotides match TRBD1. The specimen was peripheral blood. The CDR3 protein is CASTLTGAGNEQFF. In nucleotides, the CDR3 is TGTGCCAGCACGTTGACAGGGGCCGGGAATGAGCAGTTCTTC. The variable domain in full, completed from reference TRBV2 and TRBJ2-1, reads EPEVTQTPSHQVTQMGQEVILRCVPISNHLYFYWYRQILGQKVEFLVSFYNNEISEKSEIFDDQFSVERPDGSNFTLKIRSTKLEDSAMYFCASTLTGAGNEQFFGPGTRLTVL.